This T cell receptor beta chain was found in a study of CD8 T cells in ankylosing spondylitis. Using its own MiXCR run on the 5' RACE reads, TCRdb lists one record per CDR3 protein. The table lists 750,000 to 850,000 distinct CDR3 sequences, roughly 10% of them singletons, with around 0.51% in the top ten. Study-wide points: Made up of under ten highly homologous variants, a TCR beta motif appeared characteristic of ankylosing spondylitis blood. Clones tied to disease were said to be significantly enriched in matched ankylosing spondylitis synovial fluid. Before this, some motif variants had been reported in reactive arthritis synovial fluid and blood.

Trimming pared 5 bases from V and 4 bases from J, leaving 12 bases between. The CDR3 has 14 residues. The germline gives CDR1 MDHEN, CDR2 SYDVKM. For this clonotype: What it binds is not known.

The chain combines TRBV28 with TRBJ1-5, with D hard to call. Input material: blood, either unsorted or a sorted T cell fraction (not recorded which). The origin of this receptor is a male donor with ankylosing spondylitis. The CDR3, as DNA: TGTGCCAGCAGTCCAGCCACCTCAAATCAGCCCCAGCATTTT. Residues: CASSPATSNQPQHF. Full variable domain (remainder filled in from reference TRBV28 and TRBJ1-5): DVKVTQSSRYLVKRTGEKVFLECVQDMDHENMFWYRQDPGLGLRLIYFSYDVKMKEKGDIPEGYSVSREKKERFSLILESASTNQTSMYLCASSPATSNQPQHFGDGTRLSIL.